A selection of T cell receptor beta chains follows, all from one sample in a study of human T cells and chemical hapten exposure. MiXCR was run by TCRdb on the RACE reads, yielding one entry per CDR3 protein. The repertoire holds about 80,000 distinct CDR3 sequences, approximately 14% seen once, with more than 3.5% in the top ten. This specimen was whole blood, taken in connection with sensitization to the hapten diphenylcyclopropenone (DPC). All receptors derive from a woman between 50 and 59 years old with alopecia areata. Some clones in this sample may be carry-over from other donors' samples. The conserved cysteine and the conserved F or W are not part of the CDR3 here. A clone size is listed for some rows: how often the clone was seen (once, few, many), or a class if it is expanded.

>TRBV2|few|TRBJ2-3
ASSERHGQTQY
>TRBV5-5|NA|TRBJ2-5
ASSLRQVQETQY
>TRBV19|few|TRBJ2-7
ASSMARGLGEQY
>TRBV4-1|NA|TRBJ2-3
ASSHKPRGPDTQY
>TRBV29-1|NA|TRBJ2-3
SVAGQALSGKGTDTQY
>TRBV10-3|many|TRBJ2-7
AITLDRGSSYEQY
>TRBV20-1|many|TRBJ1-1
SARAGLQNTEAF
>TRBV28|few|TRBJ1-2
ASRKQGVYGYT
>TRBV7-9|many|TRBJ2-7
ASSLGQNYEQY
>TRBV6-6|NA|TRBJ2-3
ASFGLAGPTDTQY
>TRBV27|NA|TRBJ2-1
ASSAPGLAETNEQF
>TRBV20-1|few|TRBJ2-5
SAAGTSGNFRETQY
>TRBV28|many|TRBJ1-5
ASSPPGTGVGNQPQH